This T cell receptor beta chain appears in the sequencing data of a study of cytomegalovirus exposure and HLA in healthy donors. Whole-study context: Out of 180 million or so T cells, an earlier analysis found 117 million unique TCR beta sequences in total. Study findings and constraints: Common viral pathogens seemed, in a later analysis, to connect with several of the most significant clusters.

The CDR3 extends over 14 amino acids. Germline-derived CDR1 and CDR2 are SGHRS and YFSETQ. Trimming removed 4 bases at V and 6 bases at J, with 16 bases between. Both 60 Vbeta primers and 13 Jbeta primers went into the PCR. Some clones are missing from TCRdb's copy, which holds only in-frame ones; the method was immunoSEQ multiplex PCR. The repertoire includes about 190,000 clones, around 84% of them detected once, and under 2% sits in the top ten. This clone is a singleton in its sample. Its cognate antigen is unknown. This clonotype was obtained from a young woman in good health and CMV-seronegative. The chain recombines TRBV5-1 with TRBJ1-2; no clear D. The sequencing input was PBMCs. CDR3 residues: CASSPNSGSDGYTF. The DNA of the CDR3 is TGCGCCAGCAGCCCGAATTCGGGATCCGATGGCTACACCTTC.